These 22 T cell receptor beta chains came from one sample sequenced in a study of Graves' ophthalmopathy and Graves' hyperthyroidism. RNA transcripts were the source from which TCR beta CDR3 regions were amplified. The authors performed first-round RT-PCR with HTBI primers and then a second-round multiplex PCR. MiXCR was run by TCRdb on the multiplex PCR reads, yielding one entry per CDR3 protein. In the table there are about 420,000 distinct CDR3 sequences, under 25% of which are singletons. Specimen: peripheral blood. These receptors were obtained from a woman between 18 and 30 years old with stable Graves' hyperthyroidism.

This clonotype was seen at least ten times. CDR3 amino acids: CATSRDLQGGQPQHF. CDR3 coding DNA: TGTGCCACCAGCAGAGATCTCCAGGGAGGTCAGCCCCAGCATTTT. The genes are TRBV15 and TRBJ1-5, with D possibly being TRBD1 (5 bases). The CDR3 has 15 residues. Germline values: CDR1 LNHNV, CDR2 YYDKDF (reference sequence). V was clipped by 0 bases and J by 6 bases, with 12 bases between them.

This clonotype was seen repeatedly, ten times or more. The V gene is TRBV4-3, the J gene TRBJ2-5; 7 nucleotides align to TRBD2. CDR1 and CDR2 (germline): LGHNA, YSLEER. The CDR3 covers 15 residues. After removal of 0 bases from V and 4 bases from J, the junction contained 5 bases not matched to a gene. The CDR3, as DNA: TGCGCCAGCAGCCAAGAAGGGCGGGAGTCAGAGACCCAGTACTTC. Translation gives CASSQEGRESETQYF.

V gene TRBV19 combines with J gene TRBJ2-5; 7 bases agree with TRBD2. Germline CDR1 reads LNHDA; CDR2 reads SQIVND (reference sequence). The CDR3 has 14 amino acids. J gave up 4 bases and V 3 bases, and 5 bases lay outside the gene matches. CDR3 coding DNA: TGTGCCAGTAGTATCACTAGCGTCGGAGAGACCCAGTACTTC. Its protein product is CASSITSVGETQYF. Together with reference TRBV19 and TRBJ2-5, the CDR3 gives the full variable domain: DGGITQSPKYLFRKEGQNVTLSCEQNLNHDAMYWYRQDPGQGLRLIYYSQIVNDFQKGDIAEGYSVSREKKESFPLTVTSAQKNPTAFYLCASSITSVGETQYFGPGTRLLVL.

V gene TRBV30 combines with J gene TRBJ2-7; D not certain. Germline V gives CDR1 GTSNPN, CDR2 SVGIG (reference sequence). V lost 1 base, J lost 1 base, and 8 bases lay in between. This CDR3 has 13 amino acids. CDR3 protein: CAWSGGISYEQYF. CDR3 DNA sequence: TGTGCCTGGAGTGGGGGAATTTCCTACGAGCAGTACTTC.

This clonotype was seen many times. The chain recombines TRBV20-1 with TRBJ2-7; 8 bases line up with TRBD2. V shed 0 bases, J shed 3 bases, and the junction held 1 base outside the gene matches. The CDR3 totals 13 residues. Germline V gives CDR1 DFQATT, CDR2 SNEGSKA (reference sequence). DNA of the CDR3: TGCAGTGCTAGAGATAGCGGGAACTACGAGCAGTACTTC. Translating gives CSARDSGNYEQYF.

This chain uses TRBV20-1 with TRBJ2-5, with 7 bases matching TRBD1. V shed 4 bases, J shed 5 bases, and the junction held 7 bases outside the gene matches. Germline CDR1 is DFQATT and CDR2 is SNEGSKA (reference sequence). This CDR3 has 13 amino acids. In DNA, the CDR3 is TGCAGTGCTAATCGACAGGGCCGGGAGACCCAGTACTTC. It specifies CSANRQGRETQYF.

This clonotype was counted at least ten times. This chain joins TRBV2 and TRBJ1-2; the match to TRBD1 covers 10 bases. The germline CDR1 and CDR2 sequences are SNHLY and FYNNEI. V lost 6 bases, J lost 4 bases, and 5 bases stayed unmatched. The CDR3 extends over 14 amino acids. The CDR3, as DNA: TGTGCCAGCAGAGCGGGACAGGGGATCTATGGCTACACCTTC. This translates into CASRAGQGIYGYTF.

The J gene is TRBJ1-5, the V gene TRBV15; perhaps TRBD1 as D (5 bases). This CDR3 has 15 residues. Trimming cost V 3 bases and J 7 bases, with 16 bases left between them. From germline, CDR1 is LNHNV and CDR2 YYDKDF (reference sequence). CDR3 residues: CATSSYRTGGQPQHF. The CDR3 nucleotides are TGTGCCACCAGCAGTTACAGAACGGGGGGACAGCCCCAGCATTTT.

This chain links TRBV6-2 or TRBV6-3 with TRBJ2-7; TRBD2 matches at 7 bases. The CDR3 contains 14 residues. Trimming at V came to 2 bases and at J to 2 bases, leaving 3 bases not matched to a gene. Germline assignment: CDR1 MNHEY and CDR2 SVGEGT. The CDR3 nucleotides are TGTGCCAGCAGTTACAGTGGACTAGCCTACGAGCAGTACTTC. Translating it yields CASSYSGLAYEQYF.

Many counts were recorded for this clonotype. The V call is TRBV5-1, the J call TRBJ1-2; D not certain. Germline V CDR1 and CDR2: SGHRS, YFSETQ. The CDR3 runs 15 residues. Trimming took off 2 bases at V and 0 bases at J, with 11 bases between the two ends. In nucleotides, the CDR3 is TGCGCCAGCAGCTTCGACGGGATATCTAACTATGGCTACACCTTC. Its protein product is CASSFDGISNYGYTF.

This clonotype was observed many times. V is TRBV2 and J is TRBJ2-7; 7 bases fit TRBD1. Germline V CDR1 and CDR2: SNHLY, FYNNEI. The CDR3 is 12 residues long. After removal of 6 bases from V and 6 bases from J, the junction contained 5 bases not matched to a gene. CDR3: CASRGTVGEQYF. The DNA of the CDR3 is TGTGCCAGCAGGGGGACAGTGGGCGAGCAGTACTTC.

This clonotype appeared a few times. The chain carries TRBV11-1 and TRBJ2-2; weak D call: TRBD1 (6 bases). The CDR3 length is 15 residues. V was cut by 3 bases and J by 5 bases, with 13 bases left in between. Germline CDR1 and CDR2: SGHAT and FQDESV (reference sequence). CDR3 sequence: CASSFPGQRTGELFF. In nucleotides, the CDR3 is TGTGCCAGCAGCTTCCCGGGACAAAGGACCGGGGAGCTGTTTTTT. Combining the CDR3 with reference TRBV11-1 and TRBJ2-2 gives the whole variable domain EAEVAQSPRYKITEKSQAVAFWCDPISGHATLYWYRQILGQGPELLVQFQDESVVDDSQLPKDRFSAERLKGVDSTLKIQPAELGDSAMYLCASSFPGQRTGELFFGEGSRLTVL.

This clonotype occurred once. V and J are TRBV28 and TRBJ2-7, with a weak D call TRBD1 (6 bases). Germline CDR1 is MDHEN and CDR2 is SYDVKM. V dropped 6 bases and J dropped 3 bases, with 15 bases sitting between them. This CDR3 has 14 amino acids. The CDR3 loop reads CASSKGQQLYEQYF. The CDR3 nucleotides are TGTGCCAGCAGCAAGGGACAACAACTCTACGAGCAGTACTTC.

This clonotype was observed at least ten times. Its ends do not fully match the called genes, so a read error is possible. The CDR3 DNA follows: TGCAGTGCTAGAGAGACAGGACGAGAGACCAAGTACTTC. Its protein is CSARETGRETKYF. This chain connects TRBV20-1 to TRBJ2-5, with D perhaps TRBD1 (6 bases). Germline V gene sequence: CDR1 DFQATT, CDR2 SNEGSKA (reference sequence). The CDR3 is made up of 13 amino acids.

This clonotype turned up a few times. Here the CDR3 DNA reads TGTGCCAGCAGTTTGGGGGGACAGGCCCCTGGAAACACCATATATTTT. Translation: CASSLGGQAPGNTIYF. J is TRBJ1-3 and V is TRBV12-3 or TRBV12-4, with TRBD1 identical over 8 bases. CDR3 length equals 16 residues. Trimming removed 3 bases from V and 2 bases from J; junction bases left unmatched: 6.

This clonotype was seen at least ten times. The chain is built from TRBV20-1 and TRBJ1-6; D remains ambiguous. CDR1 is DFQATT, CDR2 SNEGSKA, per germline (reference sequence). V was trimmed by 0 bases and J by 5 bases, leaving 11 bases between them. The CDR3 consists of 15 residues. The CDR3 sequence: CSARDFTRDNSPLHF. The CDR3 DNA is TGCAGTGCTAGAGATTTTACACGCGATAATTCACCCCTCCACTTT.

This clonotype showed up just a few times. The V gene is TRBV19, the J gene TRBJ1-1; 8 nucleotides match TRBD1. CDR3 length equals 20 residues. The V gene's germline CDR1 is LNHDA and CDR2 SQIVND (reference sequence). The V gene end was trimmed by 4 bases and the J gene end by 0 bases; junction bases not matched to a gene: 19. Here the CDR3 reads CASSTGTGRFRRSVNTEAFF. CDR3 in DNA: TGTGCCAGTAGTACCGGGACAGGAAGGTTTCGTCGATCGGTGAACACTGAAGCTTTCTTT.

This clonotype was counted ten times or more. The CDR3 here is CASSLTGWSDEQYF. CDR3 nucleotides: TGTGCCAGCAGTTTAACGGGGTGGAGCGACGAGCAGTACTTC. The gene calls are TRBV28 and TRBJ2-7; weak D call: TRBD2 (5 bases). V was shortened by 2 bases and J by 5 bases, with 13 bases between the two germline ends. Germline values: CDR1 MDHEN, CDR2 SYDVKM. This CDR3 region has 14 residues.

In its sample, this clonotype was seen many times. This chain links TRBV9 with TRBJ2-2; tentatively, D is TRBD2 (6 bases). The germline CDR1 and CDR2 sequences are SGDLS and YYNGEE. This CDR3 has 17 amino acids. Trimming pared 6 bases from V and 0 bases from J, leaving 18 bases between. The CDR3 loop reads CASKGGGRKPNTGELFF. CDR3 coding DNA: TGTGCCAGCAAGGGTGGGGGGAGGAAACCGAACACCGGGGAGCTGTTTTTT.

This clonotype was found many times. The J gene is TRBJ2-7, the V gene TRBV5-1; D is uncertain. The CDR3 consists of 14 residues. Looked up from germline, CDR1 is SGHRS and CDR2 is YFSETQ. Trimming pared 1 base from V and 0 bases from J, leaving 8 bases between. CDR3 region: CASSLFSSSYEQYF. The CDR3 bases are TGCGCCAGCAGCTTGTTCTCCTCCTCCTACGAGCAGTACTTC.

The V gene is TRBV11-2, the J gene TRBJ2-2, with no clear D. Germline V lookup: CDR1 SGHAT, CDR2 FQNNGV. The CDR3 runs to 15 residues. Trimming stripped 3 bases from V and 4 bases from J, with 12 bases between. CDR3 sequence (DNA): TGTGCCAGCAGCTTTGTCGGTCTCGGCACCGGGGAGCTGTTTTTT. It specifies CASSFVGLGTGELFF.

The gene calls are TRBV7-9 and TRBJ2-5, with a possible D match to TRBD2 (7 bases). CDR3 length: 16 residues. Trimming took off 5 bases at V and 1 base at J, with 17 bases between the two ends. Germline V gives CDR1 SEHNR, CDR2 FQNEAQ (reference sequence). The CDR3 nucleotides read TGTGCCAGCAGCCCCGCCGGACGGGGGGCCCAAGAGACCCAGTACTTC. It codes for CASSPAGRGAQETQYF.